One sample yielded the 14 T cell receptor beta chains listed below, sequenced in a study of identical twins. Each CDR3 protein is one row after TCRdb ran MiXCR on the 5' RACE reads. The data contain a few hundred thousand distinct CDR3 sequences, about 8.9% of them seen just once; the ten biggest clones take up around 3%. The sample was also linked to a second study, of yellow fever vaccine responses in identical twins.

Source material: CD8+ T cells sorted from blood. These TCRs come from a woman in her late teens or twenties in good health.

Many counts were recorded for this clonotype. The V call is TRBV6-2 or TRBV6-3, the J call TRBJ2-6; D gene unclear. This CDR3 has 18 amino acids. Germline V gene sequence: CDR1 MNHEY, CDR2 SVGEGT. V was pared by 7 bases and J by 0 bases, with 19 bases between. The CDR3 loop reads CASTMGMDLISGANVLTF. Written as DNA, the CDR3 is TGTGCCAGCACCATGGGTATGGATTTAATCTCTGGGGCCAACGTCCTGACTTTC.

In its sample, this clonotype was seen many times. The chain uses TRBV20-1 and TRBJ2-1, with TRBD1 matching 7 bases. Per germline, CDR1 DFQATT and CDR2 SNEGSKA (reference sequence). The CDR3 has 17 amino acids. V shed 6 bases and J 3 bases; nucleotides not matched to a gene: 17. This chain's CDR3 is CSAPWTGSARDYNEQFF. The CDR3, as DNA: TGCAGTGCCCCGTGGACAGGTAGTGCTAGGGACTACAATGAGCAGTTCTTC.

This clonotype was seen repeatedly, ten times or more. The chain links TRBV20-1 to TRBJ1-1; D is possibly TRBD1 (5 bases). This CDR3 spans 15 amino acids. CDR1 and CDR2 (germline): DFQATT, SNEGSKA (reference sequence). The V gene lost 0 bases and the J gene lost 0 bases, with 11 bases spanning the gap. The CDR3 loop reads CSARDLRGMNTEAFF. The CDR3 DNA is TGCAGTGCTAGAGATTTACGGGGCATGAACACTGAAGCTTTCTTT.

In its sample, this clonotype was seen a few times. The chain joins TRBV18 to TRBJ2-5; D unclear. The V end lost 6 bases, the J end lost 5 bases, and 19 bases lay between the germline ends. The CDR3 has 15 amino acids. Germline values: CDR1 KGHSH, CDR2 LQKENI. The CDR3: CASSPEDTLGETQYF. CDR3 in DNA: TGTGCCAGCTCGCCTGAAGACACCCTCGGGGAGACCCAGTACTTC. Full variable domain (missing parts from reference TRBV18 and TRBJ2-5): NAGVMQNPRHLVRRRGQEARLRCSPMKGHSHVYWYRQLPEEGLKFMVYLQKENIIDESGMPKERFSAEFPKEGPSILRIQQVVRGDSAAYFCASSPEDTLGETQYFGPGTRLLVL.

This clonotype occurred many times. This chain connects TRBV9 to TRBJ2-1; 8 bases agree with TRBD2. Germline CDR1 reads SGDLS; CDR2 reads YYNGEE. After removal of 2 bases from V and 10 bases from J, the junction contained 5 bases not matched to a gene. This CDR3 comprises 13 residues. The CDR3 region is CASSVDGLAEQFF. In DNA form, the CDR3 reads TGTGCCAGCAGCGTGGACGGACTAGCCGAGCAGTTCTTC. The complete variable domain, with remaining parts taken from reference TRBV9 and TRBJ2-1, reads DSGVTQTPKHLITATGQRVTLRCSPRSGDLSVYWYQQSLDQGLQFLIQYYNGEERAKGNILERFSAQQFPDLHSELNLSSLELGDSALYFCASSVDGLAEQFFGPGTRLTVL.

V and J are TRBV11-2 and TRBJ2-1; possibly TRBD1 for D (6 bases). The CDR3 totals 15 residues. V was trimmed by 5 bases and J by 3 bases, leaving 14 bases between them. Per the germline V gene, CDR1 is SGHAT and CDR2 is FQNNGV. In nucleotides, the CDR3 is TGTGCCAGCAGCCTACCTCGGACAGACTACAATGAGCAGTTCTTC. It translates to CASSLPRTDYNEQFF.

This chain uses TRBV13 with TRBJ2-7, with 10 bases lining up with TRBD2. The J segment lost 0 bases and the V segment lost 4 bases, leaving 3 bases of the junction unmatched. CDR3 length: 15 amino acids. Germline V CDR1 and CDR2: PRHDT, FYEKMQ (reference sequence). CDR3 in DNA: TGTGCCAGCAGCTCGGGACTAGCGAGCTCCTACGAGCAGTACTTC. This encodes CASSSGLASSYEQYF.

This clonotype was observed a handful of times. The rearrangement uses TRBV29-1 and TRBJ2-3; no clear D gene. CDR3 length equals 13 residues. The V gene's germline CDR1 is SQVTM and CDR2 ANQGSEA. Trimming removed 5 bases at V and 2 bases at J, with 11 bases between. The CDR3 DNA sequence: TGCAGCGTTTCAGTGCCTCACACAGATACGCAGTATTTT. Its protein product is CSVSVPHTDTQYF.

The CDR3 here is CASSQDPLAGGEETQYF. CDR3 nucleotide sequence: TGCGCCAGCAGCCAAGATCCTCTAGCGGGGGGGGAGGAGACCCAGTACTTC. V is TRBV4-1 and J is TRBJ2-5, with 12 bases aligning to TRBD2. CDR1 and CDR2 (germline): MGHRA, YSYEKL. The CDR3 totals 17 residues. The V and J ends lost 0 bases and 5 bases, in that order; junction bases with no gene match: 7.

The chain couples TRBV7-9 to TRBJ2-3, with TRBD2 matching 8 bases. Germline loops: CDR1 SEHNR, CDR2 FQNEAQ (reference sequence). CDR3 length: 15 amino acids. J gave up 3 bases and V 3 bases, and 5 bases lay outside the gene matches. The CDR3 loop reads CASSLLSGGTDTQYF. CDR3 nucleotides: TGTGCCAGCAGCTTGTTAAGCGGGGGTACAGATACGCAGTATTTT. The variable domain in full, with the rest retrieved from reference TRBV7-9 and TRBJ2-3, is DTGVSQNPRHKITKRGQNVTFRCDPISEHNRLYWYRQTLGQGPEFLTYFQNEAQLEKSRLLSDRFSAERPKGSFSTLEIQRTEQGDSAMYLCASSLLSGGTDTQYFGPGTRLTVL.

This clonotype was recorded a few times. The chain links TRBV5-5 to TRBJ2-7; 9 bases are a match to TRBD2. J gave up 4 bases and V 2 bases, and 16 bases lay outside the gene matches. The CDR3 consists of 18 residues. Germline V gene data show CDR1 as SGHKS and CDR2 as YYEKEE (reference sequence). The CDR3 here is CASSLDLRTAGGGYEQYF. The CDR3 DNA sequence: TGTGCCAGCAGCTTAGATTTACGAACAGCGGGAGGAGGGTACGAGCAGTACTTC.

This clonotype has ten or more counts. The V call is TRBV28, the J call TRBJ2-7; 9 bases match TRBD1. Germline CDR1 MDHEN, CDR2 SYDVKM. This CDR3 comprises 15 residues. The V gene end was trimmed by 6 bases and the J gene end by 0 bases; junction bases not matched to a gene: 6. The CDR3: CASRGQGFSSYEQYF. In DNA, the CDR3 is TGTGCCAGCAGGGGACAGGGTTTTAGCTCCTACGAGCAGTACTTC.

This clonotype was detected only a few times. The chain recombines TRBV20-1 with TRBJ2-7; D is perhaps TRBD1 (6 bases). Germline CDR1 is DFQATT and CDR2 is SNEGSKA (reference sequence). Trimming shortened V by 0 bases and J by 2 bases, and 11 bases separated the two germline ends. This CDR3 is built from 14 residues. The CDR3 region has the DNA TGCAGTGCTAGAGATCGGTGGGGGCCCTACGAGCAGTACTTC. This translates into CSARDRWGPYEQYF.

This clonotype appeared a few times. The CDR3 DNA follows: TGTGCCAGCAGTTATCGGGCAGGGAATGAAGCTTTCTTT. Translation gives CASSYRAGNEAFF. V usage is TRBV6-5 and J usage is TRBJ1-1; D may be TRBD1 (5 bases). Germline CDR1 MNHEY, CDR2 SVGAGI. This CDR3 has 13 residues. The V end lost 3 bases, the J end lost 7 bases, and 12 bases lay between the germline ends.